These 30 T cell receptor beta chains share one sample of origin, sequenced in a study of blood T cell repertoires in COVID-19. Data came from immunoSEQ multiplex PCR; TCRdb stores just in-frame clones and leaves some out. This sample has approximately 250,000 clones; approximately 82% occur once, and the top ten carry about 4.5%. The sequenced material came from peripheral blood. The source is a man aged 55-75 years who had recovered from COVID-19.

The table lists this clone with a few counts. The chain combines TRBV9 with TRBJ2-2; D ambiguous. The germline V and J ends were trimmed by 0 bases and 5 bases, with 5 bases remaining between them. The CDR3 extends over 13 amino acids. The germline CDR1 and CDR2 sequences are SGDLS and YYNGEE. CDR3 coding DNA: TGTGCCAGCAGCGTAGTCCAGACCGGGGAGCTGTTTTTT. The encoded protein is CASSVVQTGELFF.

The chain employs TRBV7-6 and TRBJ2-1, with TRBD2 as a possible D gene (5 bases). Germline V gives CDR1 SGHVS, CDR2 FNYEAQ. The CDR3 spans 16 residues. V lost 5 bases and J 0 bases, leaving 14 bases between the germline ends. CDR3 sequence: CASSLGGRGSYNEQFF. The DNA for the CDR3 is TGTGCCAGCAGCCTAGGCGGACGGGGCTCCTACAATGAGCAGTTCTTC.

This clone was picked up a small number of times. This chain connects TRBV27 to TRBJ2-1; no clear D. The CDR3 spans 16 residues. V was trimmed by 6 bases and J by 5 bases, leaving 20 bases between them. Per the germline V gene, CDR1 is MNHEY and CDR2 is SMNVEV (reference sequence). Here the CDR3 reads CASSLVGLSSDNEQFF. The DNA for the CDR3 is TGTGCCAGCAGCCTAGTCGGGTTATCATCAGACAATGAGCAGTTCTTC.

The chain links TRBV7-9 to TRBJ1-1; D not resolved. The germline gives CDR1 SEHNR, CDR2 FQNEAQ (reference sequence). The CDR3 spans 13 residues. The V end lost 1 base, the J end lost 4 bases, and 7 bases lay between the germline ends. CDR3 sequence (DNA): TGTGCCAGCAGCTTAGAAGGAGCCACTGAAGCTTTCTTT. It encodes CASSLEGATEAFF.

The CDR3 DNA sequence: TGTGCCATCAGTGAGTCCCAGGGGAGCAATCAGCCCCAGCATTTT. Translation: CAISESQGSNQPQHF. This chain links TRBV10-3 with TRBJ1-5; a weak D match, TRBD1 (6 bases). This CDR3 has 15 amino acids. Trimming shortened V by 0 bases and J by 1 base, and 7 bases separated the two germline ends. Germline V lookup: CDR1 ENHRY, CDR2 SYGVKD.

The J gene is TRBJ2-5, the V gene TRBV2, with 12 bases aligning to TRBD2. The CDR3 is 15 amino acids. Germline loops: CDR1 SNHLY, CDR2 FYNNEI. The trim removed 6 bases at V and 5 bases at J, leaving 7 bases unmatched. The chain's CDR3 is CASSPTSGSYETQYF. For the CDR3, the DNA is TGTGCCAGCAGCCCGACTAGCGGGAGTTATGAGACCCAGTACTTC.

This clone came up once. The chain links TRBV28 to TRBJ1-2, with a possible D match to TRBD1 (5 bases). The germline CDR1 and CDR2 sequences are MDHEN and SYDVKM. V was trimmed by 10 bases and J by 5 bases, leaving 20 bases between them. The length of the CDR3 is 14 residues. The CDR3: CATSQTGVIYGYTF. CDR3 sequence (DNA): TGTGCCACGTCACAGACGGGGGTAATATATGGCTACACCTTC.

The chain joins TRBV6-6 to TRBJ1-4, with D perhaps matching TRBD1 (5 bases). Per the germline V gene, CDR1 is MNHNY and CDR2 is SVGAGI (reference sequence). The V and J ends lost 6 bases and 8 bases respectively, with 19 bases between them. The CDR3 loop spans 15 amino acids. CDR3: CASSNQGLLKEKLFF. CDR3 coding DNA: TGTGCCAGCAGCAACCAGGGTCTACTAAAAGAAAAACTGTTTTTT.

The V call is TRBV18, the J call TRBJ2-1; 7 bases align to TRBD2. There are 16 residues in the CDR3. Germline lookup yields CDR1 KGHSH and CDR2 LQKENI. J was trimmed by 2 bases and V by 6 bases; bases with no gene match: 10. CDR3 nucleotide sequence: TGTGCCAGCTCGAAAATTGGCGGGAGCGCCTACAATGAGCAGTTCTTC. It specifies CASSKIGGSAYNEQFF. The full variable domain, its missing parts supplied by reference TRBV18 and TRBJ2-1, is NAGVMQNPRHLVRRRGQEARLRCSPMKGHSHVYWYRQLPEEGLKFMVYLQKENIIDESGMPKERFSAEFPKEGPSILRIQQVVRGDSAAYFCASSKIGGSAYNEQFFGPGTRLTVL.

The chain is built from TRBV19 and TRBJ1-5; no reliable D call. The CDR3 is made up of 13 amino acids. Germline V gene sequence: CDR1 LNHDA, CDR2 SQIVND (reference sequence). V was trimmed by 10 bases and J by 2 bases, leaving 12 bases between them. CDR3 in DNA: TGTGCCACCCTCGGCGGCGGCAATCAGCCCCAGCATTTT. The encoded protein is CATLGGGNQPQHF. The whole variable domain, filled in from reference TRBV19 and TRBJ1-5, reads DGGITQSPKYLFRKEGQNVTLSCEQNLNHDAMYWYRQDPGQGLRLIYYSQIVNDFQKGDIAEGYSVSREKKESFPLTVTSAQKNPTAFYLCATLGGGNQPQHFGDGTRLSIL.

This clone was seen a single time. The rearrangement joins TRBV19 to TRBJ2-1; 7 bases align to TRBD1. The V segment lost 3 bases and the J segment 3 bases; nucleotides outside the gene matches: 5. Per germline, CDR1 LNHDA and CDR2 SQIVND (reference sequence). This CDR3 is 15 amino acids long. For the CDR3, the DNA is TGTGCCAGTAGTATTAGGGGACAGAACTACAATGAGCAGTTCTTC. Translating gives CASSIRGQNYNEQFF. Variable domain in full (rest from reference TRBV19 and TRBJ2-1): DGGITQSPKYLFRKEGQNVTLSCEQNLNHDAMYWYRQDPGQGLRLIYYSQIVNDFQKGDIAEGYSVSREKKESFPLTVTSAQKNPTAFYLCASSIRGQNYNEQFFGPGTRLTVL.

This clone appeared once. In DNA, the CDR3 is TGTGCCAGCAGTCCCCTAGTGTTGGCCGGGGGGGAGCAGTACTTC. Its translation is CASSPLVLAGGEQYF. This rearrangement joins TRBV6-2 or TRBV6-3 to TRBJ2-7, with 7 nucleotides matching TRBD2. CDR3 length equals 15 residues. Trimming took 5 bases from V and 7 from J; bases not matched to a gene: 14. CDR1 and CDR2 from the germline V gene are MNHEY and SVGEGT.

V usage is TRBV3-1 (or the pseudogene TRBV3-2) and J usage is TRBJ1-4, with TRBD1 identical over 8 bases. This CDR3 region has 15 residues. The germline V gene encodes CDR1 LGHDT and CDR2 YNNKEL (reference sequence). V shed 4 bases and J 8 bases; nucleotides not matched to a gene: 9. CDR3 DNA sequence: TGTGCCAGCAGCCTCAGGACAGGGCCGGAAGAAAAACTGTTTTTT. This translates into CASSLRTGPEEKLFF.

This chain connects TRBV7-9 to TRBJ2-3; 7 bases agree with TRBD1. Germline V gene lookup returns CDR1 SEHNR and CDR2 FQNEAQ (reference sequence). With V trimmed by 9 bases and J by 4 bases, 7 bases remained unmatched. The CDR3 totals 13 residues. This chain's CDR3 is CASQWTGADTQYF. DNA for the CDR3: TGTGCCAGTCAATGGACAGGCGCAGATACGCAGTATTTT.

The rearrangement uses TRBV27 and TRBJ1-2, with 9 bases matching TRBD1. This CDR3 is built from 14 residues. The germline gives CDR1 MNHEY, CDR2 SMNVEV (reference sequence). J was trimmed by 4 bases and V by 5 bases; bases with no gene match: 5. CDR3 in amino acids: CASSPGTGSYGYTF. The CDR3 DNA reads TGTGCCAGCAGTCCCGGGACAGGGTCCTATGGCTACACCTTC.

The chain links TRBV6-6 to TRBJ1-1; 8 bases match TRBD1. V trimming: 6 bases; J trimming: 7 bases; junction bases outside the gene matches: 7. The CDR3 contains 13 residues. CDR1 and CDR2 from the germline V gene are MNHNY and SVGAGI (reference sequence). CDR3 coding DNA: TGTGCCAGCAGACGCACAGGGGGTTTTGAAGCTTTCTTT. It yields the protein CASRRTGGFEAFF.

J is TRBJ1-1 and V is TRBV7-2; 7 bases map to TRBD1. Germline lookup yields CDR1 SGHTA and CDR2 FQGNSA. CDR3 length: 15 amino acids. The V segment lost 2 bases and the J segment 4 bases; nucleotides outside the gene matches: 7. In DNA form, the CDR3 reads TGTGCCAGCAGCTTAAGCAGGGGGGCGGCCACTGAAGCTTTCTTT. Translated, it gives CASSLSRGAATEAFF.

This chain connects TRBV7-9 to TRBJ2-5, with 13 positions matching TRBD2. This CDR3 is built from 19 residues. J lost 0 bases, V lost 6 bases, and 13 bases had no gene match. Germline V gives CDR1 SEHNR, CDR2 FQNEAQ (reference sequence). The CDR3 DNA reads TGTGCCAGCAGTAGGCCGGGACTAGCGGGGCCAAATTACCAAGAGACCCAGTACTTC. Its protein is CASSRPGLAGPNYQETQYF.

The chain recombines TRBV6-5 with TRBJ2-1, with TRBD1 identical over 9 bases. The length of the CDR3 is 14 residues. From germline, CDR1 is MNHEY and CDR2 SVGAGI. V lost 7 bases and J lost 9; bases outside the gene matches: 10. The CDR3 bases are TGTGCCAGCACGTACGGACAGGGGTCAGGTGAGCAGTTCTTC. This gives the protein CASTYGQGSGEQFF.

This chain uses TRBV24-1 with TRBJ2-1; TRBD2 aligns across 10 bases. This CDR3 contains 15 residues. The germline gives CDR1 KGHDR, CDR2 SFDVKD. The junction had 3 bases not matched to a gene; V was cut back by 4 bases and J by 4 bases. CDR3 region: CATSDLAGGYNEQFF. CDR3 nucleotides: TGTGCCACCAGTGACTTAGCGGGGGGATACAATGAGCAGTTCTTC.

Regarding this clone: The junction departs from germline at one end; a sequencing error may be responsible. The chain employs TRBV12-3 or TRBV12-4 and TRBJ1-2; maybe TRBD1 (6 bases). The CDR3 has 11 residues. CDR3 sequence reads: CASSLGGPQAF. The CDR3 coding sequence is TGTGCCAGCAGTTTGGGGGGGCCCCAGGCTTTC.

The CDR3 region has the DNA TGTGCCAGCAGCATGGGCGGGACAGGGGGGAACATTCAGTACTTC. This gives the protein CASSMGGTGGNIQYF. V and J are TRBV7-2 and TRBJ2-4, with 11 bases fitting TRBD1. Germline-derived CDR1 and CDR2 are SGHTA and FQGNSA. The length of the CDR3 is 15 residues. The junction had 7 bases not matched to a gene; V was cut back by 5 bases and J by 7 bases.

This CDR3 reads CATGASGYSYEQYF. DNA of the CDR3: TGTGCCACCGGGGCTAGCGGTTATTCCTACGAGCAGTACTTC. This sequence joins TRBV10-3 and TRBJ2-7; TRBD2 aligns across 7 bases. V dropped 10 bases and J dropped 1; count of bases not matched to a gene: 10. CDR1 and CDR2 (germline): ENHRY, SYGVKD. This CDR3 spans 14 amino acids.

The chain couples TRBV4-1 to TRBJ2-7; D remains unclear. This CDR3 comprises 13 residues. The germline V gene has CDR1 MGHRA and CDR2 YSYEKL. V dropped 4 bases and J dropped 7 bases, with 14 bases sitting between them. In nucleotides, the CDR3 is TGCGCCAGCAGCCTCGGGTCCGTAGGAGAGCAGTACTTC. Translation gives CASSLGSVGEQYF.

This chain connects TRBV2 to TRBJ2-5; 9 nucleotides line up with TRBD2. The germline CDR1 and CDR2 sequences are SNHLY and FYNNEI. This CDR3 comprises 15 residues. J was trimmed by 5 bases and V by 6 bases; bases with no gene match: 10. Written as DNA, the CDR3 is TGTGCCAGCAGCGATGTGGGGACTAGCTTTGAGACCCAGTACTTC. This sequence encodes CASSDVGTSFETQYF.

This clone was detected once. The genes are TRBV19 and TRBJ2-1; 11 bases map to TRBD2. V was clipped by 6 bases and J by 2 bases; unmatched bases: 9. CDR3 length: 17 residues. CDR1 and CDR2 from the germline V gene are LNHDA and SQIVND (reference sequence). This CDR3 is CASRTSGSRGTYNEQFF. Here the CDR3 DNA reads TGTGCCAGTAGAACTAGCGGGAGCCGGGGGACCTACAATGAGCAGTTCTTC.

The rearrangement uses TRBV12-3 or TRBV12-4 and TRBJ1-2; the D gene is possibly TRBD1 (5 bases). The CDR3 has 12 residues. Between the trimmed V and J ends, which lost 2 bases and 5 bases, there was a span of 6 bases. The CDR3 region has the DNA TGTGCCAGCAGTTTAAGACAGTATGGCTACACCTTC. Its protein is CASSLRQYGYTF.

V and J are TRBV19 and TRBJ1-5; 7 nucleotides align to TRBD1. CDR1 is LNHDA and CDR2 is SQIVND in the germline V gene (reference sequence). V lost 9 bases to trimming and J lost 4 bases; unmatched junction nucleotides: 12. The CDR3 spans 15 residues. CDR3 amino acids: CASSFGRDRNQPQHF. Here the CDR3 DNA reads TGTGCCAGCAGTTTCGGCCGGGACAGAAATCAGCCCCAGCATTTT.

This sequence joins TRBV23-1 and TRBJ2-7; tentative D call: TRBD1 (6 bases). TRBV23-1 is an open reading frame whose function is uncertain. The CDR3 is made up of 14 amino acids. V gave up 4 bases and J gave up 3 bases, with 13 bases separating them. The CDR3, as DNA: TGCGCCAGCAGTCCCCAGAGAGGGGGCTACGAGCAGTACTTC. It yields the protein CASSPQRGGYEQYF.

The chain joins TRBV24-1 to TRBJ1-2, with 8 bases that match TRBD1. Germline trimming cut 9 bases from V and 8 bases from J; bases unmatched to any gene: 7. Germline values: CDR1 KGHDR, CDR2 SFDVKD. The CDR3 covers 12 residues. The CDR3 spells CATSITGGGYTF. In DNA, the CDR3 is TGTGCCACCTCTATAACAGGGGGAGGCTACACCTTC.